These T cell receptor beta chains were read from a single sample in a study of shared clonotypes between healthy human individuals. Sequenced by immunoSEQ multiplex PCR; TCRdb stores in-frame clones only, minus some. The table has roughly 570,000 clones, 95% to 98% seen once. The specimen sequenced was naive CD8+ T cells sorted from blood. The source of these receptors is a man aged 25 to 40 in good health. Each CDR3 is given with its conserved first and last residue. The D gene is left open where the match is weak. Rows may omit the clone size; those that give it use once, few, many or a size class.

V	size	D	J	length	CDR3	DNA
TRBV9	few	-	TRBJ2-1	16	CASSVDEGSSYNEQFF	TGTGCCAGCAGCGTAGATGAGGGAAGCTCCTACAATGAGCAGTTCTTC
TRBV10-3	-	TRBD1	TRBJ2-7	14	CAITGSRGTYEQYF	TGTGCCATCACCGGTTCCAGGGGGACGTACGAGCAGTACTTC
TRBV29-1	-	-	TRBJ2-7	14	CSAMGGGPYYEQYF	TGCAGCGCAATGGGGGGTGGACCGTACTACGAGCAGTACTTC
TRBV5-1	-	-	TRBJ2-7	16	CASSNTPLSDYTVQYF	TGCGCCAGCAGCAACACCCCCCTAAGCGACTATACCGTGCAGTACTTC
TRBV5-1	-	-	TRBJ1-5	15	CASSRRGEDGQPQHF	TGCGCCAGCAGCCGAAGAGGGGAGGATGGTCAGCCCCAGCATTTT
TRBV29-1	-	-	TRBJ2-5	15	CSVEKHQGLGETQYF	TGCAGCGTTGAAAAACACCAGGGGTTGGGGGAGACCCAGTACTTC
TRBV4-1	-	-	TRBJ1-5	14	CASSQVRGQQPQHF	TGCGCCAGCAGCCAAGTACGGGGGCAACAGCCCCAGCATTTT
TRBV5-6	-	-	TRBJ1-5	17	CASSVWGGPLSNQPQHF	TGTGCCAGCAGCGTGTGGGGGGGCCCACTTAGCAATCAGCCCCAGCATTTT
TRBV27	-	TRBD2	TRBJ2-7	14	CASSLTSGRNEQYF	TGTGCCAGCAGTTTAACTAGCGGGAGGAACGAGCAGTACTTC
TRBV6-1	-	TRBD2	TRBJ2-3	17	CASSDLSGRAATDTQYF	TGTGCCAGCAGTGATTTAAGCGGGAGGGCTGCCACAGATACGCAGTATTTT
TRBV11-2	-	TRBD2	TRBJ2-2	17	CASSSGTSGSLSGELFF	TGTGCCAGCAGCTCAGGGACTAGCGGGAGTCTCTCCGGGGAGCTGTTTTTT
TRBV18	-	-	TRBJ2-1	15	CASSPPQSSYNEQFF	TGTGCCAGCTCACCACCGCAGAGCTCCTACAATGAGCAGTTCTTC
TRBV5-1	-	-	TRBJ2-2	18	CASSSLPLGLLNTGELFF	TGCGCCAGCAGCTCCCTCCCCCTGGGACTTTTAAACACCGGGGAGCTGTTTTTT
TRBV9	few	TRBD1	TRBJ2-7	14	CASSPRTGSYEQYF	TGTGCCAGCAGCCCTCGGACAGGTAGCTACGAGCAGTACTTC
TRBV27	-	TRBD2	TRBJ2-5	16	CASSPLVGGTQETQYF	TGTGCCAGCAGCCCCCTGGTGGGAGGGACCCAAGAGACCCAGTACTTC
TRBV4-3	-	-	TRBJ1-1	14	CASSRTQGKTEAFF	TGCGCCAGCAGCCGTACACAGGGAAAGACTGAAGCTTTCTTT